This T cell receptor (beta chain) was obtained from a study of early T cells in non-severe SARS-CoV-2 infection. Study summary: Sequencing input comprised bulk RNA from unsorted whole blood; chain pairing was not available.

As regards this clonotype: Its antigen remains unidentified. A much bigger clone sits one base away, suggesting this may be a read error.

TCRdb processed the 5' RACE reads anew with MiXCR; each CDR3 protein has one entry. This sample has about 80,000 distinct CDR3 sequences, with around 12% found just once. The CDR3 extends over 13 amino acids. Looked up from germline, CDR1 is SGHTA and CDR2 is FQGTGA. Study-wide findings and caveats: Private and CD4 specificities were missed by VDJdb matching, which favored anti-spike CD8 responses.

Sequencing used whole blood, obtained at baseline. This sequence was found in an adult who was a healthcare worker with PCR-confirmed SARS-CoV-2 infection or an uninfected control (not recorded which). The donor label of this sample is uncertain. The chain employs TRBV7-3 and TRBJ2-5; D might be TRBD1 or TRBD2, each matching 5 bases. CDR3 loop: CVSSASGPQTQYF. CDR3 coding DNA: TGTGTCAGCAGCGCATCGGGGCCCCAGACCCAGTACTTC.